The rows below give T cell receptor beta chains drawn from one sample of a study of identical twins. TCRdb passed the 5' RACE reads through MiXCR, listing each CDR3 protein once. The table lists hundreds of thousands of distinct CDR3 sequences, around 8.6% of them singletons. The sample also formed part of further work on yellow fever vaccine responses in identical twins.

Sequencing was carried out using PBMCs. Every receptor here comes from a woman younger than 35 in good health. The CDR3 runs from the conserved cysteine through the conserved F or W. D genes are given only for firm matches.

d_gene,v_gene,CDR3aa
NA,TRBV7-6,CASSLGENNEQFF
NA,TRBV7-2,CASSPWGREVEQFF
NA,TRBV10-3,CAISSRNEAFF
NA,TRBV19,CASSIPRGGAEQFF
NA,TRBV19,CASSTSYTGELFF
TRBD2,TRBV4-1,CASSLTSGRTTGELFF
TRBD2,TRBV29-1,CSVEAGGLAGAETQYF
NA,TRBV12-3/TRBV12-4,CASSLGRGVTGTEAFF
NA,TRBV12-3/TRBV12-4,CASSPARGYEQYF
TRBD2,TRBV6-5,CASSYSALAGSTDTQYF
TRBD1,TRBV6-5,CASSYSKGQGVTEAFF
NA,TRBV4-2,CASSQDLGARGVREQFF
NA,TRBV6-1,CASTQGLAAYEQYF